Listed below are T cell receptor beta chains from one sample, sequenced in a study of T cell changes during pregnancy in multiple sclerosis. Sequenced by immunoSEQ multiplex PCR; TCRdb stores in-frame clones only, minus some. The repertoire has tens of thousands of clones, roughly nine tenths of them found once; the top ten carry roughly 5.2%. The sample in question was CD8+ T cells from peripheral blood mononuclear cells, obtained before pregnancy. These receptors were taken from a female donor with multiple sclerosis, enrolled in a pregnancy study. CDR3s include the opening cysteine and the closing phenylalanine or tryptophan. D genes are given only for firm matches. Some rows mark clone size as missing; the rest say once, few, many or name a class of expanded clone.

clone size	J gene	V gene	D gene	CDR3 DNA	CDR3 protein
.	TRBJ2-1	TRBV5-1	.	TGCGCCAGTAAGACGGGGGACAGCTCCTACAATGAGCAGTTCTTC	CASKTGDSSYNEQFF
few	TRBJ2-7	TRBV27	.	TGTGCCAGCAGTTTATCGGCAGATTCCTACGAGCAGTACTTC	CASSLSADSYEQYF
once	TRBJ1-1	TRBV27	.	TGTGCCAGCAGTTTATCCCCAGGCGTGAACACTGAAGCTTTCTTT	CASSLSPGVNTEAFF
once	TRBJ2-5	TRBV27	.	TGTGCCAGCAGTCCGACGACAGGACCGATCCCCCAAGAGACCCAGTACTTC	CASSPTTGPIPQETQYF
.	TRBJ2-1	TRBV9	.	TGTGCCAGCAGCGTAGCGCTAGCGATAAATGAGCAGTTCTTC	CASSVALAINEQFF
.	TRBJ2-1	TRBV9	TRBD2	TGTGCCAGCAGCGTATCAGCGGGGGGCCGTACCTACAATGAGCAGTTCTTC	CASSVSAGGRTYNEQFF
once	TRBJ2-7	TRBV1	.	TGCACCAGCAGCCAGCGCTCCAAGCTGTACGAGCAGTACTTC	CTSSQRSKLYEQYF
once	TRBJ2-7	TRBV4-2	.	TGTGCCAGCAGCCAAGGAGACAGTTACGAGCAGTACTTC	CASSQGDSYEQYF
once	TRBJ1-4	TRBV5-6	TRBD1	TGTGCCAGCAGTCTTTGGAGGGACAGCGTGAATGAAAAACTGTTTTTT	CASSLWRDSVNEKLFF
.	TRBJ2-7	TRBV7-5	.	TGTGCCAGGCCCTCGAGCGGGTCCGAGCAGTACTTC	CARPSSGSEQYF
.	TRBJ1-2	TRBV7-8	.	TGTGCCAGCAGCGTTGCCAGTCGAAACTATGGCTACACCTTC	CASSVASRNYGYTF
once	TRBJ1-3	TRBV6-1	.	TGTGCCAGCAGTTACGGGAACACCATATATTTT	CASSYGNTIYF
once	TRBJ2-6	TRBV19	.	TGTGCCAGTAGTACAGGGGAACCCTCTGGGGCCAACGTCCTGACTTTC	CASSTGEPSGANVLTF
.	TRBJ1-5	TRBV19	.	TGTGCCAGTAGTATAGATCGTGAGGGAAAGGATCAGCCCCAGCATTTT	CASSIDREGKDQPQHF
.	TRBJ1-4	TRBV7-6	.	TGTGCCAGCAGCCCCTGGGCGGGCGGCGAAAAACTGTTTTTT	CASSPWAGGEKLFF
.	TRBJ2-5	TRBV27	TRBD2	TGTGCCAGCAGTCCCCCGGGGGAGGGTATCCAAGAGACCCAGTACTTC	CASSPPGEGIQETQYF
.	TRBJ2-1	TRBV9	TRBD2	TGTGCCAGCAGCGGAACGATAGGGACTAGCGGGGGGGCTGGGGTCTACAATGAGCAGTTCTTC	CASSGTIGTSGGAGVYNEQFF
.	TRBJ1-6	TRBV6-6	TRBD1	TGTGCCAGCAGTTACACCCAAACAGGGGAATCACCCCTCCACTTT	CASSYTQTGESPLHF
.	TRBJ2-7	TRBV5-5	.	TGTGCCAGCAGCCCCGAGGGCTCCTACGAGCAGTACTTC	CASSPEGSYEQYF
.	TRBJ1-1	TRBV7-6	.	TGTGCCAGCCGCCTTCATGAGGGGGCTGAAGCTTTCTTT	CASRLHEGAEAFF
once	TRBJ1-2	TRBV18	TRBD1	TGTGCCAGCTCACCCCCCTTGAAGAGGGGGCGGAACTATGGCTACACCTTC	CASSPPLKRGRNYGYTF
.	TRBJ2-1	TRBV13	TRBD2	TGTGCCAGCAGCCCGGCGGGGGGGGGCAATGAGCAGTTCTTC	CASSPAGGGNEQFF
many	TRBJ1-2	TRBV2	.	TGTGCCAGCAGTGAGTCGGTCCGGCTCCAGGGGCTCTATGGCTACACCTTC	CASSESVRLQGLYGYTF
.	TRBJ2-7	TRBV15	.	TGTGCCACCAGCCCCGCCCGCGGGCAGGGGGAGCAGTACTTC	CATSPARGQGEQYF